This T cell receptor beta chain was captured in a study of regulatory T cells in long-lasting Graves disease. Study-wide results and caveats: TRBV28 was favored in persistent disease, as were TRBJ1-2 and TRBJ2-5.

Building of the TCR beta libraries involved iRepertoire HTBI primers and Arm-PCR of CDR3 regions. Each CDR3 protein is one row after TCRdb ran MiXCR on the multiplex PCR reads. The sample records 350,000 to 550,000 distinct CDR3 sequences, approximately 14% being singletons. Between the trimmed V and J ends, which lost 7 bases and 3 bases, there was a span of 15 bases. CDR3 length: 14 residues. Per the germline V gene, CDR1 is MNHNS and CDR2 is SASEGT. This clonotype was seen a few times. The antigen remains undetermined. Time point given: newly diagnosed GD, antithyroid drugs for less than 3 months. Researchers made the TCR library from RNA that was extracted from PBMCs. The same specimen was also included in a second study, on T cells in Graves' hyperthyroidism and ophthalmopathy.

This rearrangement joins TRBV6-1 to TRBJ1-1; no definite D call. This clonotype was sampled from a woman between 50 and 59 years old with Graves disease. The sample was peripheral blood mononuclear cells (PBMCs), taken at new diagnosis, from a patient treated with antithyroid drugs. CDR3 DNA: TGTGCCAGCATCCCCACGATCGGCCACACTGAAGCTTTCTTT. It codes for CASIPTIGHTEAFF.